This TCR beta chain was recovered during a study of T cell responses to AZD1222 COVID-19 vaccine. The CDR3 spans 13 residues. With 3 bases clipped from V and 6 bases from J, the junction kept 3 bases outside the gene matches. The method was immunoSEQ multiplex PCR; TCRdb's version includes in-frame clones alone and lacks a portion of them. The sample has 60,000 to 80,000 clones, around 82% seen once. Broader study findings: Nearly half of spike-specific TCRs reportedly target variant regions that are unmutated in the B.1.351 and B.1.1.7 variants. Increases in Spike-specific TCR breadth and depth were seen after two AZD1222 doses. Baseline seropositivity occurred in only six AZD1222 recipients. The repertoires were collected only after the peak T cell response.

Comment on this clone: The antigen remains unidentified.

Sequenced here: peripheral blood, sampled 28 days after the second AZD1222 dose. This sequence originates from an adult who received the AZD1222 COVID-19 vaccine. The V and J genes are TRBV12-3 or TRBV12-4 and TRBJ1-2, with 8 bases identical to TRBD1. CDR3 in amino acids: CASSFGTGHGYTF. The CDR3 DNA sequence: TGTGCCAGCAGTTTCGGGACAGGTCATGGCTACACCTTC.